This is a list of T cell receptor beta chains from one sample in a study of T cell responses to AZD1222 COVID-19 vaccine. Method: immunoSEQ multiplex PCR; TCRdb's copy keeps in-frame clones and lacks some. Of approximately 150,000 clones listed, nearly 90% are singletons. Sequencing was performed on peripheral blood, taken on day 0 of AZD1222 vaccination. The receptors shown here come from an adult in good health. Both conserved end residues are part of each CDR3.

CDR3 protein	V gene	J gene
CASSPQGRDQPQHF	TRBV18	TRBJ1-5
CASSEYRGWAEAFF	TRBV6-1	TRBJ1-1
CASSSRTGENTEAFF	TRBV18	TRBJ1-1
CASSLERAGMEFF	TRBV11-2	TRBJ2-1
CASSPRGTLMGAAQHF	TRBV18	TRBJ1-5
CASSLIQTGTADYEQYF	TRBV7-8	TRBJ2-7
CASSPRLLSGNTIYF	TRBV9	TRBJ1-3
CASSSRPGSPLHF	TRBV28	TRBJ1-6
CASSLRAGGDNEQFF	TRBV5-1	TRBJ2-1
CASSIGVMYQPQHF	TRBV19	TRBJ1-5
CASSLVGGSVQETQYF	TRBV18	TRBJ2-5
CASSPLLHEQFF	TRBV18	TRBJ2-1
CASSPWTGENSYEQYF	TRBV5-1	TRBJ2-7
CSARRALYGYTF	TRBV29-1	TRBJ1-2
CASSSRTDTYEQYF	TRBV9	TRBJ2-7
CASSFRASMEFGYTF	TRBV27	TRBJ1-2
CASRQGSNQPQHF	TRBV12-3/TRBV12-4	TRBJ1-5
CASSSAGFAYEQYF	TRBV5-1	TRBJ2-7
CASSSGTMNTEAFF	TRBV5-4	TRBJ1-1
CASSQPSRGVEQYF	TRBV3-1/TRBV3-2	TRBJ2-7
CASRESGNLQETQYF	TRBV6-5	TRBJ2-5
CAISTARDDEQYF	TRBV10-3	TRBJ2-7
CASSRAGQENYGYTF	TRBV18	TRBJ1-2
CASSYEGASGYTF	TRBV6-6	TRBJ1-2
CASSTYRGPSYEQYF	TRBV6-2/TRBV6-3	TRBJ2-7
CASSQGGSGANVLTF	TRBV7-3	TRBJ2-6
CASSIGDGSYEQYF	TRBV19	TRBJ2-7
CASSYHRGKETQYF	TRBV11-3	TRBJ2-5
CASSYASFQTGIQYF	TRBV6-5	TRBJ2-4
CAISGDSTNQPQHF	TRBV10-3	TRBJ1-5
CASSVDAANTEAFF	TRBV9	TRBJ1-1
CASRGTAGNTIYF	TRBV25-1	TRBJ1-3
CASSLGLAGVRAQETQYF	TRBV5-6	TRBJ2-5
CASRTGGHEQYF	TRBV28	TRBJ2-7
CASSSGFSNQPQHF	TRBV6-5	TRBJ1-5
CASSPGLAGRNEQFF	TRBV18	TRBJ2-1
CASSWTVNTEAFF	TRBV18	TRBJ1-1
CASSQARARSYNSPLHF	TRBV4-1	TRBJ1-6
CASSYEGAGYGANVLTF	TRBV6-2/TRBV6-3	TRBJ2-6
CASSFTLASGYTF	TRBV11-3	TRBJ1-2
CASTPHRGGLAGASYEQYF	TRBV19	TRBJ2-7
CASSPSGNTDTQYF	TRBV3-1/TRBV3-2	TRBJ2-3
CASNVRGSYGYTF	TRBV28	TRBJ1-2
CASIQTGRTEAFF	TRBV7-9	TRBJ1-1
CASSLVSVKGYEQYF	TRBV5-5	TRBJ2-7
CASSPSGAYGYTF	TRBV7-2	TRBJ1-2
CASSLRLAGSSYNEQFF	TRBV4-1	TRBJ2-1
CASALMWGDNSPLHF	TRBV7-2	TRBJ1-6
CASSPGARGGEQFF	TRBV7-2	TRBJ2-1
CASSRQGYEQYF	TRBV12-3/TRBV12-4	TRBJ2-7
CASRLNRWTEAFF	TRBV6-5	TRBJ1-1
CASSLGGQGTGELFF	TRBV11-3	TRBJ2-2
CATAAGGTDTQYF	TRBV10-3	TRBJ2-3